This TCR beta chain was obtained from a study of blood T cell repertoires in COVID-19. Study background: The United States, Italy and Spain supplied acute and convalescent COVID-19 samples. T cells, B-cell-depleted T cells, or PBMCs provided the cDNA or gDNA that served as material.

Germline lookup yields CDR1 LGHNA and CDR2 YSLEER. V shed 4 bases, J shed 4 bases, and the junction held 10 bases outside the gene matches. The CDR3 extends over 16 amino acids. In the study's own analysis: Nucleated cell number was recorded as an estimate derived from reference gene primer amplification. The assay was immunoSEQ multiplex PCR, and TCRdb's table has in-frame clones only and misses some. V and J calls plus clone size are reproduced from that table; the DNA served to infer D and trimming. The sample carries 180,000 or so clones, just under 80% recorded once. Sequencing was performed on peripheral blood. V is TRBV4-3 and J is TRBJ2-1, with 7 bases that match TRBD2. The clonotype comes from a woman aged 80 or over with active or convalescent COVID-19. The CDR3 DNA is TGCGCCAGCAGCCGTTATGGGACTACCCAATACAATGAGCAGTTCTTC. Its translation: CASSRYGTTQYNEQFF.